The TCR beta chain described here comes from a study of monozygotic twins with cystic fibrosis. Study findings and constraints: The repertoire was suggested to be naive-dominated, clonality median about 0.01. V usage most resembled the co-twin in 13 of 16 pairs.

The CDR3 is 16 residues long. From germline, CDR1 is PRHDT and CDR2 FYEKMQ (reference sequence). V was pared by 6 bases and J by 0 bases, with 8 bases of the junction left unmatched. Measured with immunoSEQ multiplex PCR; TCRdb has only the in-frame clones, and not every one. The sample contains about 15,000 clones, 85% to 95% of which appear only once. This clone was counted only a few times. Its cognate antigen is unknown. Source material: blood. The receptor was isolated from a girl aged 2-15 years with cystic fibrosis. The chain joins TRBV13 to TRBJ1-3; TRBD1 agrees at 7 bases. CDR3 protein: CASSQRQGRSGNTIYF. The CDR3 coding sequence is TGTGCCAGCAGTCAAAGACAGGGTCGCTCTGGAAACACCATATATTTT.